These 9 T cell receptor beta chains share one sample of origin, sequenced in a study of shared clonotypes between healthy human individuals. Assay: immunoSEQ multiplex PCR; the TCRdb copy retains only in-frame clones and omits some. The sample gives some 550,000 clones, more than 95% of which show up once; 0.045% to 0.07% is in the top ten. Sequenced material: naive CD4+ T cells sorted from blood. Stated subset: CD45RA+ positively selected. The receptors shown here come from a woman aged 25 to 39 in good health.

The chain carries TRBV28 and TRBJ1-3; D may be TRBD1 (5 bases). V lost 2 bases and J 5 bases, leaving 10 bases between the germline ends. This CDR3 is built from 14 residues. Germline V gene data show CDR1 as MDHEN and CDR2 as SYDVKM. CDR3 region: CASSLIAGRNTIYF. Written as DNA, the CDR3 is TGTGCCAGCAGTTTAATCGCAGGGAGAAACACCATATATTTT.

This sequence joins TRBV28 and TRBJ1-1, with TRBD1 as a possible D gene (5 bases). CDR1 and CDR2 from the germline V gene are MDHEN and SYDVKM. This CDR3 has 15 residues. The V gene lost 4 bases and the J gene lost 4 bases, with 16 bases spanning the gap. CDR3 in DNA: TGTGCCAGCAGTTCCCCCGCAGGGTGGGCCACTGAAGCTTTCTTT. As protein: CASSSPAGWATEAFF.

This clone has just one count. The rearrangement links TRBV13 to TRBJ2-5; D is ambiguous. Germline values: CDR1 PRHDT, CDR2 FYEKMQ (reference sequence). The V gene lost 6 bases and the J gene lost 5 bases, with 13 bases spanning the gap. The CDR3 sequence is 13 residues long. CDR3 coding DNA: TGTGCCAGCAGGCGCGCGTCCGGGGAGACCCAGTACTTC. Its protein product is CASRRASGETQYF.

V usage is TRBV5-1 and J usage is TRBJ2-5, with a possible D match to TRBD1 (6 bases). Germline-derived CDR1 and CDR2 are SGHRS and YFSETQ. This CDR3 region has 15 residues. V lost 0 bases, J lost 5 bases, and 14 bases lay in between. DNA for the CDR3: TGCGCCAGCAGCTTGGGGGACACCCGGGGTGAGACCCAGTACTTC. Protein: CASSLGDTRGETQYF.

This rearrangement joins TRBV28 to TRBJ1-1; D remains ambiguous. Trimming took 3 bases from V and 4 from J, leaving 12 bases between them. The CDR3 covers 14 residues. Germline-derived CDR1 and CDR2 are MDHEN and SYDVKM. The CDR3 reads CASSLDGVFTEAFF. The DNA for the CDR3 is TGTGCCAGCAGTTTGGACGGCGTATTCACTGAAGCTTTCTTT.

The rearrangement joins TRBV28 to TRBJ1-1; a possible D gene is TRBD1 (5 bases). Trimming shortened V by 3 bases and J by 4 bases, and 9 bases separated the two germline ends. CDR1 is MDHEN and CDR2 is SYDVKM in the germline V gene. The CDR3 runs to 13 residues. This CDR3 is CASSLAGSTEAFF. The CDR3 DNA reads as TGTGCCAGCAGTTTGGCAGGGTCCACTGAAGCTTTCTTT. The full variable domain, its missing parts supplied by reference TRBV28 and TRBJ1-1, is DVKVTQSSRYLVKRTGEKVFLECVQDMDHENMFWYRQDPGLGLRLIYFSYDVKMKEKGDIPEGYSVSREKKERFSLILESASTNQTSMYLCASSLAGSTEAFFGQGTRLTVV.

The chain employs TRBV5-8 and TRBJ2-5; D is unclear. The CDR3 spans 13 residues. Germline CDR1 is SGHTS and CDR2 is YDEGEE. V gave up 4 bases and J gave up 5 bases, with 12 bases separating them. The CDR3 reads CASSGWRRETQYF. Written as DNA, the CDR3 is TGTGCCAGCAGCGGATGGCGTAGGGAGACCCAGTACTTC. Using reference TRBV5-8 and TRBJ2-5 for the parts outside the CDR3, the full variable domain is EAGVTQSPTHLIKTRGQQATLRCSPISGHTSVYWYQQALGLGLQFLLWYDEGEERNRGNFPPRFSGRQFPNYSSELNVNALELEDSALYLCASSGWRRETQYFGPGTRLLVL.

This chain uses TRBV4-1 with TRBJ2-5; TRBD1 is a possible D gene (6 bases). Germline V lookup: CDR1 MGHRA, CDR2 YSYEKL. V was trimmed by 8 bases and J by 1 base, leaving 11 bases between them. There are 13 residues in the CDR3. The CDR3 is CASGRGSQETQYF. The CDR3 DNA reads as TGCGCCAGCGGAAGGGGGAGCCAAGAGACCCAGTACTTC.

CDR3 loop: CASRPQGEGKNIQYF. Here the CDR3 DNA reads TGTGCCAGCAGGCCCCAGGGAGAGGGCAAAAACATTCAGTACTTC. The V gene is TRBV28, the J gene TRBJ2-4; possibly TRBD1 or TRBD2 for D (5 bases each). This CDR3 is 15 amino acids long. Trimming cost V 6 bases and J 3 bases, with 15 bases left between them. Germline loops: CDR1 MDHEN, CDR2 SYDVKM.